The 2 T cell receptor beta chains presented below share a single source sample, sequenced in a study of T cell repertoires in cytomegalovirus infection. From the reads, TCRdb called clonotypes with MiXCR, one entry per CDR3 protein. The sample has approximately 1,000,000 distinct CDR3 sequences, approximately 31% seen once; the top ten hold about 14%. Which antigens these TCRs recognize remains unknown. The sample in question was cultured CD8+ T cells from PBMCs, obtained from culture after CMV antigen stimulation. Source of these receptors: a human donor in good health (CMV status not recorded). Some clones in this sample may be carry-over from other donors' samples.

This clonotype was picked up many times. The CDR3 reads CASSLIDSTNTEAFF. In DNA form, the CDR3 reads TGTGCCAGCAGCCTTATCGACTCAACGAACACTGAAGCTTTCTTT. The chain recombines TRBV7-9 with TRBJ1-1, with D unresolved. The CDR3 has 15 amino acids. Germline CDR1 reads SEHNR; CDR2 reads FQNEAQ (reference sequence). Deletions cut 5 bases from V and 1 base from J, with 14 bases between.

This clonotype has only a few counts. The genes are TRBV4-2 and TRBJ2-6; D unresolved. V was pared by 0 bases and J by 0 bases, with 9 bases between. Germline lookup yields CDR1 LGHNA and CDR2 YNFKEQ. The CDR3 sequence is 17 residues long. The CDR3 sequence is CASSQEGPGSGANVLTF. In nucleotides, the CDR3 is TGTGCCAGCAGCCAAGAAGGTCCGGGCTCTGGGGCCAACGTCCTGACTTTC.